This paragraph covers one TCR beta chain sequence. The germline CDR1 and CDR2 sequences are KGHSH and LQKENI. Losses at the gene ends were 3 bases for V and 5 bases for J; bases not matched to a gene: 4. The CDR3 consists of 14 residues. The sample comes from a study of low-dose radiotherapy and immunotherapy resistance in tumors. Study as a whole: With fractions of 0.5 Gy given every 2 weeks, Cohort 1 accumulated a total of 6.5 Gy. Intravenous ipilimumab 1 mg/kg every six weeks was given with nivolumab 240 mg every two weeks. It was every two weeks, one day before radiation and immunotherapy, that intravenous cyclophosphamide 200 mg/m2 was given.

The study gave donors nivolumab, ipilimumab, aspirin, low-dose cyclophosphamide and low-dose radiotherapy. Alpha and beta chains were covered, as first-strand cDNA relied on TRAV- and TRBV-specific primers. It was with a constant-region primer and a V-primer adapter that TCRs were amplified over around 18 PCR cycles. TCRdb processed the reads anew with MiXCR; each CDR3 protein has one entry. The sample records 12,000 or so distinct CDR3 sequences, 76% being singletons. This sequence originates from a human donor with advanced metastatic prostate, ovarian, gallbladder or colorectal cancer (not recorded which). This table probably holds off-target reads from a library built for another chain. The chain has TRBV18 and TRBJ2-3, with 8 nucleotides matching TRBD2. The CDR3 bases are TGTGCCAGCTCACCGGGACTAGATATAGATACGCAGTATTTT. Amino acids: CASSPGLDIDTQYF. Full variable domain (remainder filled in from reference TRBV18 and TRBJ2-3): NAGVMQNPRHLVRRRGQEARLRCSPMKGHSHVYWYRQLPEEGLKFMVYLQKENIIDESGMPKERFSAEFPKEGPSILRIQQVVRGDSAAYFCASSPGLDIDTQYFGPGTRLTVL.